This T cell receptor (beta chain) originates from a study of cytomegalovirus exposure and HLA in healthy donors. V was clipped by 0 bases and J by 0 bases, with 7 bases between them. The germline gives CDR1 SGDLS, CDR2 YYNGEE. This CDR3 is 15 amino acids long. On this clone itself: What it binds is not known.

Overall study findings and caveats: Usually a TCR sequence was rare, but some public TCRs were found in many donors. A subsequent analysis found that TCR clusters from the first cohort also tended to co-occur in the approximately 130 validation repertoires, with less than 95% of cluster scores above 0. The study flagged about 160 TCR beta chains as cytomegalovirus-associated.

Libraries were prepared by immunoSEQ multiplex PCR; TCRdb keeps only in-frame clonotypes and omits some of them. Among under 250,000 clones listed, about 93% were seen once. The sequencing sample was made of PBMCs. The receptor's source is a woman aged 18-35 years in good health and CMV-seronegative. The chain links TRBV9 to TRBJ1-5; D not resolved. The chain's CDR3 is CASSVGTSSNQPQHF. CDR3 DNA sequence: TGTGCCAGCAGCGTAGGAACTAGTAGCAATCAGCCCCAGCATTTT.